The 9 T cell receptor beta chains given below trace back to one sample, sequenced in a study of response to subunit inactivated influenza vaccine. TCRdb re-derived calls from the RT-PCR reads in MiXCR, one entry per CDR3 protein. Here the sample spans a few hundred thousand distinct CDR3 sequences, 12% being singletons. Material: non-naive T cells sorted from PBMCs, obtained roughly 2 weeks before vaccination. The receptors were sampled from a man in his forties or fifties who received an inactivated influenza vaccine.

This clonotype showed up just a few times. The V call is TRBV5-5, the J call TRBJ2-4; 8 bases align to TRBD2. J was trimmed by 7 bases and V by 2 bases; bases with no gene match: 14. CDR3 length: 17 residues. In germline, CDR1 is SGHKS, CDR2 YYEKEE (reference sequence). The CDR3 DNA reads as TGTGCCAGCAGCTTTTGGCGGGGGGTACTCGATGTGAACATTCAGTACTTC. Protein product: CASSFWRGVLDVNIQYF.

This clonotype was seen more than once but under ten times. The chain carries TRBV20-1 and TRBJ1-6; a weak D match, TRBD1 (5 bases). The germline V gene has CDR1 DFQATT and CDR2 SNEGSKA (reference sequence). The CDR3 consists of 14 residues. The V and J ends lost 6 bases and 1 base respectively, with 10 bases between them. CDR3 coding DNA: TGCAGTGCCCCGGGGGGTTCCTATAATTCACCCCTCCACTTT. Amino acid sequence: CSAPGGSYNSPLHF.

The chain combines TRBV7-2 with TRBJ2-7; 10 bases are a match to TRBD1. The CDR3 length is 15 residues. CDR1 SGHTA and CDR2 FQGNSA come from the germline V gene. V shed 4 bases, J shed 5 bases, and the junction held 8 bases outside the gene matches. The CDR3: CASSSRTGGLDEQYF. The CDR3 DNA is TGTGCCAGCAGCTCCAGGACAGGGGGACTCGACGAGCAGTACTTC.

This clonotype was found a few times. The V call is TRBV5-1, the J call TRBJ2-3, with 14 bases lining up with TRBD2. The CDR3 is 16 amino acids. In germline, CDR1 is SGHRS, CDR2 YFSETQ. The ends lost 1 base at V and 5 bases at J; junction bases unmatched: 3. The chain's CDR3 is CASSLRTSGRIDTQYF. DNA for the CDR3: TGCGCCAGCAGCTTGCGGACTAGCGGGAGGATAGATACGCAGTATTTT.

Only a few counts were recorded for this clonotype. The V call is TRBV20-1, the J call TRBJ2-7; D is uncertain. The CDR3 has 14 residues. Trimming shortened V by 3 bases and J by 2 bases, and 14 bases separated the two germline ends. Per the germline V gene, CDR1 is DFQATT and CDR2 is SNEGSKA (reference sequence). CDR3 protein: CSASQRGGTYEQYF. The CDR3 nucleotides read TGCAGTGCTAGCCAAAGAGGTGGGACCTACGAGCAGTACTTC.

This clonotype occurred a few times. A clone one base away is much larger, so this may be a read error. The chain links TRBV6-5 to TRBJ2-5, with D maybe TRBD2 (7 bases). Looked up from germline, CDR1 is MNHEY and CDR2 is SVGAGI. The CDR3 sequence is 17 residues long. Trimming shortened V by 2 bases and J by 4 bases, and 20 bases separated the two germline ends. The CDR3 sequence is CASSYGEKGGGRETQYF. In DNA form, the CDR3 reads TGTGCCAGCAGTTACGGCGAAAAGGGGGGGGGTCGAGAGACCCAGTACTTC.

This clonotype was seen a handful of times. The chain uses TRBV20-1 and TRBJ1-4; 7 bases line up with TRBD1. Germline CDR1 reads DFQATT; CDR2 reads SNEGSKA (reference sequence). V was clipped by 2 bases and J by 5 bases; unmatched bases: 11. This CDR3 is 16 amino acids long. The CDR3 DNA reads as TGCAGTGCTAGATCCTATAGACAGGGTACCAATGAAAAACTGTTTTTT. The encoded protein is CSARSYRQGTNEKLFF.

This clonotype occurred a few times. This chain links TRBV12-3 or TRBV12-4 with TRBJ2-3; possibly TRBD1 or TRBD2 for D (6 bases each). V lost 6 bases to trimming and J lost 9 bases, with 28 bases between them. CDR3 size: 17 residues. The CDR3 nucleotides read TGTGCCAGCAGCTCCTTAGCTGTCTTCCCCTCGGGGGCGACGCAGTATTTT. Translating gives CASSSLAVFPSGATQYF.

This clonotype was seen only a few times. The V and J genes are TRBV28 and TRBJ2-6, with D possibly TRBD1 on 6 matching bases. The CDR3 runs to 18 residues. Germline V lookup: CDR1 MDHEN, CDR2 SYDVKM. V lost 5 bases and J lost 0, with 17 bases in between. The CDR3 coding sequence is TGTGCCAGCAGTCTCATGGGACACTATACCTCTGGGGCCAACGTCCTGACTTTC. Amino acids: CASSLMGHYTSGANVLTF. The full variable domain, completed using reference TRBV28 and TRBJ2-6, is DVKVTQSSRYLVKRTGEKVFLECVQDMDHENMFWYRQDPGLGLRLIYFSYDVKMKEKGDIPEGYSVSREKKERFSLILESASTNQTSMYLCASSLMGHYTSGANVLTFGAGSRLTVL.